This note documents a single TCR beta chain sequence. CDR1 is SQVTM and CDR2 is ANQGSEA in the germline V gene. Between the trimmed V and J ends, which lost 8 bases and 5 bases, there was a span of 12 bases. This CDR3 has 11 residues. These data come from a study of blood T cell repertoires in COVID-19. Across the whole study: Samples of COVID-19 (acute and convalescent) were obtained from the United States, Italy and Spain.

As handled by the study authors: Scientists estimated how many nucleated cells there were by amplifying reference gene primers. TCRdb keeps only in-frame clones here, not all; method: immunoSEQ multiplex PCR. The D gene and trimming were derived from the DNA, and the V and J assignments and clone size from that table. The sample has approximately 210,000 clones, 88% seen once. The TCR was taken from a man aged 40-55 years with acute or convalescent COVID-19. The sequenced sample was peripheral blood. V usage is TRBV29-1 and J usage is TRBJ1-2; D remains unclear. CDR3 loop: CSLGGSYGYTF. DNA for the CDR3: TGCAGCCTTGGAGGATCTTATGGCTACACCTTC.